Included here is one TCR beta chain sequence, with context. The data derive from a study of tumour-infiltrating T cells in Burkitt lymphoma. Sequencing was performed with immunoSEQ multiplex PCR; in TCRdb, only in-frame clones are kept and a portion is missing. The sample has 14,000 or so clones; around 30% are singletons. The CDR3 extends over 13 amino acids. Trimming removed 3 bases from V and 8 bases from J; junction bases left unmatched: 3. Germline V gene sequence: CDR1 MNHEY, CDR2 SMNVEV (reference sequence). V usage is TRBV27 and J usage is TRBJ1-2, with 10 bases that match TRBD1. This TCR was sampled from a human donor with diffuse large B-cell lymphoma. The sequenced sample consisted of tumor tissue. CDR3 loop: CASSFGTGVGYTF. CDR3 DNA sequence: TGTGCCAGCAGTTTCGGGACAGGGGTCGGCTACACCTTC.